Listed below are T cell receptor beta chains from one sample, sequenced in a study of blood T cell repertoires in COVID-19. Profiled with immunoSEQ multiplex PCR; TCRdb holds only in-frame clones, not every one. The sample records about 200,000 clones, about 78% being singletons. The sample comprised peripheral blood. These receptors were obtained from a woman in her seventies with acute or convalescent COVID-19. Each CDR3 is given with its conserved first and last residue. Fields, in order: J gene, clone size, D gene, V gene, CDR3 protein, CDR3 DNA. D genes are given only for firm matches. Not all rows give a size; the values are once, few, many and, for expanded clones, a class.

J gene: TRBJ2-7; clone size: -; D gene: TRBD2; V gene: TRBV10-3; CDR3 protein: CAISGLGAGGLGEQYF; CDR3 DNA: TGTGCCATCAGTGGCCTGGGGGCGGGAGGGTTAGGCGAGCAGTACTTC
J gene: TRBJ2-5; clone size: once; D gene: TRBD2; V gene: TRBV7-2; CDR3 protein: CASSLAGGRETQYF; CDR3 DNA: TGTGCCAGCAGCTTAGCGGGAGGGCGGGAGACCCAGTACTTC
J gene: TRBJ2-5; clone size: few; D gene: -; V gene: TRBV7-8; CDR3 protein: CASSSRGSAATTAQYF; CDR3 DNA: TGTGCCAGCAGCTCCCGTGGTAGCGCTGCCACTACGGCCCAGTACTTC
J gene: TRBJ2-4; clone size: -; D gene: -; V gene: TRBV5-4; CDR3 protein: CASSLDGLIAKNIQYF; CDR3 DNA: TGTGCCAGCAGCTTGGACGGGTTAATAGCCAAAAACATTCAGTACTTC
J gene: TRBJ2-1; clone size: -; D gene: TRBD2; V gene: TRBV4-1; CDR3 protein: CASSQDRVGRARNEQFF; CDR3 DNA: TGCGCCAGCAGCCAAGATCGAGTCGGGAGGGCGCGAAATGAGCAGTTCTTC
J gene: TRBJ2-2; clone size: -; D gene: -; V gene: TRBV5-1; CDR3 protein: CASSPDSANTGELFF; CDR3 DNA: TGCGCCAGCAGCCCGGACAGCGCGAACACCGGGGAGCTGTTTTTT
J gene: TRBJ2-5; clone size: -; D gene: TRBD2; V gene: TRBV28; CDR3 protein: CASSSSGGNQETQYF; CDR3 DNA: TGTGCCAGCAGTTCTAGCGGGGGGAACCAAGAGACCCAGTACTTC
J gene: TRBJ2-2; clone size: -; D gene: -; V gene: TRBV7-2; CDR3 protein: CASSLAASVNTGELFF; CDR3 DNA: TGTGCCAGCAGCTTAGCCGCTAGCGTGAACACCGGGGAGCTGTTTTTT
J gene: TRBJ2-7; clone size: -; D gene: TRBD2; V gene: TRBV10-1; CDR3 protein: CASSGGLAGGAYEQYF; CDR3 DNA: TGCGCCAGCAGTGGGGGACTAGCGGGAGGCGCCTACGAGCAGTACTTC
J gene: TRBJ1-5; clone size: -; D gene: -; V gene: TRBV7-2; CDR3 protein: CASSLYQASGVSNQPQHF; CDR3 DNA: TGTGCCAGCAGCTTATATCAGGCTTCAGGCGTGAGCAATCAGCCCCAGCATTTT
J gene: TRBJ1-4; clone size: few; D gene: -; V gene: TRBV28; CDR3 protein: CASSLGTDLTNEKLFF; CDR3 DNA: TGTGCCAGCAGTTTGGGCACCGACCTAACTAATGAAAAACTGTTTTTT
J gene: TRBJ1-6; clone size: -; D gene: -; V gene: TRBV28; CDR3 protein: CASRTDGSSYNSPLHF; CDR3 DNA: TGTGCCAGCAGAACCGACGGGAGCTCCTATAATTCACCCCTCCACTTT
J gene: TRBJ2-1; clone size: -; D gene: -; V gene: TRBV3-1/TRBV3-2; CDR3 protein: CASSQEREQFF; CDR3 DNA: TGTGCCAGCAGCCAAGAACGGGAGCAGTTCTTC
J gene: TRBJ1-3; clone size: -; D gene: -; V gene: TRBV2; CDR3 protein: CASSRTGNSGNTIYF; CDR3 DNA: TGTGCCAGCAGTCGAACAGGGAACTCTGGAAACACCATATATTTT
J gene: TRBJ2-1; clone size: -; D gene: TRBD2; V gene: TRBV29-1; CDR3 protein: CSVEDVTSGRMYNEQFF; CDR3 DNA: TGCAGCGTTGAAGATGTGACTAGCGGGAGGATGTACAATGAGCAGTTCTTC
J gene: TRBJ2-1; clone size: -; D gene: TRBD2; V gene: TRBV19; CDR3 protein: CASSRGLAGNNEQFF; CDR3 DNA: TGTGCCAGTAGCCGCGGACTAGCGGGAAACAATGAGCAGTTCTTC
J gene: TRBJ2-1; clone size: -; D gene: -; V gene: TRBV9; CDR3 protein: CASSVRQGLYNEQFF; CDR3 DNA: TGTGCCAGCAGCGTGCGACAGGGACTCTACAATGAGCAGTTCTTC
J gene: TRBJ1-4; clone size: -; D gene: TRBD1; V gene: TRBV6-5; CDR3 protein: CASSSRTGTNEKLFF; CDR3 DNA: TGTGCCAGCAGTTCCAGGACAGGCACTAATGAAAAACTGTTTTTT
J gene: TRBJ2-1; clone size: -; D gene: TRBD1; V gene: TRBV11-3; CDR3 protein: CASSLVAGGRLSEQFF; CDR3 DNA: TGTGCCAGCAGCTTAGTGGCAGGGGGACGGTTGAGTGAGCAGTTCTTC
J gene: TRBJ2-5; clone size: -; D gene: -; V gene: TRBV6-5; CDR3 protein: CASSPGYQETQYF; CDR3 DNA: TGTGCCAGCAGTCCGGGGTACCAAGAGACCCAGTACTTC
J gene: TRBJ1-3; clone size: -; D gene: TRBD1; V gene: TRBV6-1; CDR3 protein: CASSSRGHGNTIYF; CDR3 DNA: TGTGCCAGCAGTTCAAGGGGGCACGGAAACACCATATATTTT
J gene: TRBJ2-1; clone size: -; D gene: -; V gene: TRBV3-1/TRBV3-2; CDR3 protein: CASSQSQGREQFF; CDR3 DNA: TGTGCCAGCAGCCAATCACAGGGCAGGGAGCAGTTCTTC
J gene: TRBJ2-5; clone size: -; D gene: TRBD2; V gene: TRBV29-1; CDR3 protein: CSVEPGGGGEAETQYF; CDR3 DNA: TGCAGCGTTGAACCGGGAGGGGGGGGAGAGGCGGAGACCCAGTACTTC
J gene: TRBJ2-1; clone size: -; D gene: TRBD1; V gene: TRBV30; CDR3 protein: CAWGTANFNEQFF; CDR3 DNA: TGTGCCTGGGGGACAGCCAATTTTAATGAGCAGTTCTTC
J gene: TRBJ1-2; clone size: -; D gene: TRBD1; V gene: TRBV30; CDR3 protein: CAWSGTGTYGYTF; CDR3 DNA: TGTGCCTGGAGCGGGACAGGGACCTATGGCTACACCTTC
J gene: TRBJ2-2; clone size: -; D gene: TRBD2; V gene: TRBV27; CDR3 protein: CASSLAGVGELFF; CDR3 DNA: TGTGCCAGCAGTTTGGCGGGAGTGGGGGAGCTGTTTTTT
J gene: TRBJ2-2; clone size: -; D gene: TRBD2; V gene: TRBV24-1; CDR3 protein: CATQAGVATGELFF; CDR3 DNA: TGTGCCACCCAGGCGGGAGTCGCCACCGGGGAGCTGTTTTTT
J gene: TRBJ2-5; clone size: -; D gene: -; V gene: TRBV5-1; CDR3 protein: CASSYSGANIQETQYF; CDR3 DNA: TGCGCCAGCAGCTACTCGGGAGCGAACATACAAGAGACCCAGTACTTC
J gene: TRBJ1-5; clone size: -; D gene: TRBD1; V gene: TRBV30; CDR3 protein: CAWSRGARGNQPQHF; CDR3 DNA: TGTGCCTGGAGTAGGGGTGCCAGGGGGAATCAGCCCCAGCATTTT
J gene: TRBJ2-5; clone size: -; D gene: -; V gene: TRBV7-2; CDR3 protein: CASRPQGSETQYF; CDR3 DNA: TGTGCCAGCAGACCCCAGGGATCAGAGACCCAGTACTTC
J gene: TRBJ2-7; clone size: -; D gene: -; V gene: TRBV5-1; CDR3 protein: CASSWTGDSYEQYF; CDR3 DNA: TGCGCCAGCAGCTGGACGGGGGACTCTTACGAGCAGTACTTC
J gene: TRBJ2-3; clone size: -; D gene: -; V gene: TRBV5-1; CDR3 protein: CASSFLSTDTQYF; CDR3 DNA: TGCGCCAGCAGCTTCTTGAGCACAGATACGCAGTATTTT
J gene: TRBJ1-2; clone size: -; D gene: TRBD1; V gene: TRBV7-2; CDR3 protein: CASSLAPGQDYGYTF; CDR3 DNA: TGTGCCAGCAGCTTAGCACCGGGACAGGACTATGGCTACACCTTC
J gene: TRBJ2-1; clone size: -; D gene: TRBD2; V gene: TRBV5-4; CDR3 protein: CASGLAGGYNEQFF; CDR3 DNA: TGTGCCAGCGGACTAGCGGGAGGCTACAATGAGCAGTTCTTC
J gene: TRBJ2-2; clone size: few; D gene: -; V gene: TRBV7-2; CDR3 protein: CASSSYSQNTGELFF; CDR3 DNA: TGTGCCAGCAGCTCGTACAGTCAGAACACCGGGGAGCTGTTTTTT
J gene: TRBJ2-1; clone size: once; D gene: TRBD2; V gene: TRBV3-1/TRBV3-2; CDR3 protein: CASSHSGRGNEQFF; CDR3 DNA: TGTGCCAGCAGCCATAGCGGGAGGGGCAATGAGCAGTTCTTC
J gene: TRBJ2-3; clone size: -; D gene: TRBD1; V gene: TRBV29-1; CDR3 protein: CSVEGDRGTDTQYF; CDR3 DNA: TGCAGCGTTGAGGGGGACAGGGGCACAGATACGCAGTATTTT
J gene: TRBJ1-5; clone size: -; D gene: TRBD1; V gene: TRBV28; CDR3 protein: CASTSTGQGDQPQHF; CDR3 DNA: TGTGCCAGCACCTCTACTGGACAGGGGGATCAGCCCCAGCATTTT
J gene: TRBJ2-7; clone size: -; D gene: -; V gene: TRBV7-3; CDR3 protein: CASSFGSRGEQYF; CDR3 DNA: TGTGCCAGCAGCTTTGGGTCTAGGGGCGAGCAGTACTTC
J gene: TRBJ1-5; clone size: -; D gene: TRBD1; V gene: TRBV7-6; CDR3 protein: CASSSGTVNQPQHF; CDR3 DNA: TGTGCCAGCAGCTCAGGGACAGTGAATCAGCCCCAGCATTTT
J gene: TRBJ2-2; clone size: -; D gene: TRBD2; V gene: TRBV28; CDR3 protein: CASRELRASGRSTGELFF; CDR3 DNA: TGTGCCAGCAGGGAATTGCGGGCTAGCGGGAGATCTACCGGGGAGCTGTTTTTT
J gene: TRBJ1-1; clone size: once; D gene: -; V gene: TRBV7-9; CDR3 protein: CASSPGWAEAFF; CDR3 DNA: TGTGCCAGCAGCCCGGGGTGGGCTGAAGCTTTCTTT
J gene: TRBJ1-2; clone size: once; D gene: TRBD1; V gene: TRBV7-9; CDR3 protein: CASSLVRTGGHGYTF; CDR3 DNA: TGTGCCAGCAGCTTAGTACGGACAGGGGGCCATGGCTACACCTTC
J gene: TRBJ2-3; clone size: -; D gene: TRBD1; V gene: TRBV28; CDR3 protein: CASTYWGTGSADTQYF; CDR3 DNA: TGTGCCAGCACCTATTGGGGGACAGGGAGTGCAGATACGCAGTATTTT
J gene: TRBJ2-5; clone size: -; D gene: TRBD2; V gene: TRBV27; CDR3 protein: CASRLAGEGETQYF; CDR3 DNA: TGTGCCAGCAGACTAGCGGGAGAGGGGGAGACCCAGTACTTC
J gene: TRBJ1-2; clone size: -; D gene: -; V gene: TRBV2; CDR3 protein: CASSERRSSYGYTF; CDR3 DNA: TGTGCCAGCAGTGAACGCCGGTCTTCCTATGGCTACACCTTC
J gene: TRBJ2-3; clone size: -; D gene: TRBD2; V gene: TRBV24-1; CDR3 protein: CATSDREEYTDTQYF; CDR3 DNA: TGTGCCACCAGTGATCGGGAGGAGTACACAGATACGCAGTATTTT
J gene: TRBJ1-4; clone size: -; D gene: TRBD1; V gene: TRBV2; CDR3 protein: CASSATGTGGEKLFF; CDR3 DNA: TGTGCCAGCAGCGCCACGGGGACAGGGGGCGAAAAACTGTTTTTT
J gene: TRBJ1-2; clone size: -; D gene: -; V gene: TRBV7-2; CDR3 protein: CASSPTLANYGYTF; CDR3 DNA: TGTGCCAGCAGCCCCACTTTAGCTAACTATGGCTACACCTTC
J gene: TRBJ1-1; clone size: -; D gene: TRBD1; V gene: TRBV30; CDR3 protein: CAWGRGQKAFF; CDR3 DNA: TGTGCCTGGGGGAGGGGACAGAAAGCTTTCTTT
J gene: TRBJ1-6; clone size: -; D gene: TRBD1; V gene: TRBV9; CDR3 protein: CASSVGQVNSPLHF; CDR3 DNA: TGTGCCAGCAGCGTCGGACAGGTTAATTCACCCCTCCACTTT
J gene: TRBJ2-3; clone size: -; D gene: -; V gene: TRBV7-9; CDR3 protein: CASSLEPGADTQYF; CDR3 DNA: TGTGCCAGCAGCTTAGAGCCAGGGGCAGATACGCAGTATTTT
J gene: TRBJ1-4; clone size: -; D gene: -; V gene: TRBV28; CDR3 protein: CASSPPEATNEKLFF; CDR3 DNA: TGTGCCAGCAGCCCACCAGAGGCAACTAATGAAAAACTGTTTTTT
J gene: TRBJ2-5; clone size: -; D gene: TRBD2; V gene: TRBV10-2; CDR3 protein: CASSFSGLQETQYF; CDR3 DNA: TGCGCCAGCAGTTTTAGCGGGCTCCAAGAGACCCAGTACTTC
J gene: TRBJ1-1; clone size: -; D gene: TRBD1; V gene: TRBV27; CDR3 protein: CASKTDRGYRAFF; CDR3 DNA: TGTGCCAGCAAGACCGACAGGGGGTATCGAGCTTTCTTT
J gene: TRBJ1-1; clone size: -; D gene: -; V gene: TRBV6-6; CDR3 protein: CASSSQGSGGEAFF; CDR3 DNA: TGTGCCAGCAGCTCACAGGGCTCCGGAGGTGAAGCTTTCTTT